The TCR beta chain under discussion was sequenced for a study of blood T cell repertoires in COVID-19. Overall study: From the United States, Italy and Spain came samples of acute and convalescent COVID-19.

The CDR3 is 13 amino acids. Deletions cut 7 bases from V and 1 base from J, with 10 bases between. Germline assignment: CDR1 SNHLY and CDR2 FYNNEI. Sequenced by immunoSEQ multiplex PCR; TCRdb stores in-frame clones only, minus some. The sample records 150,000 to 200,000 clones, over 75% being singletons. The TCR comes from a man aged 50-59 years who had recovered from COVID-19. V gene TRBV2 combines with J gene TRBJ1-1; D gene uncertain. What was sequenced was peripheral blood. The CDR3 nucleotides read TGTGCCAGCAAGCTGCAAGAGAACACTGAAGCTTTCTTT. Translating it yields CASKLQENTEAFF.